This entry describes one T cell receptor (beta chain). Germline loops: CDR1 SGHAT, CDR2 FQNNGV. This CDR3 has 12 residues. V dropped 5 bases and J dropped 2; count of bases not matched to a gene: 0. This sample was taken from a study of blood T cell repertoires in COVID-19. Methods used by the authors: Nucleated cell counts were estimated from reference gene primer amplification. TCRdb's table, derived via immunoSEQ multiplex PCR, lists solely in-frame clones and lacks some. V, J and clone size derive from that table, while D and trimming were established from the DNA sequence. The sample holds 150,000 or so clones, more than 75% seen once. Enrollees, about 18 to 95 years old, lived in 24 US areas.

The V gene is TRBV11-2, the J gene TRBJ2-7; 7 positions match TRBD2. Material for sequencing was PBMCs or T cells enriched from blood (not recorded which). This receptor was taken from a woman aged 30 to 39 with acute COVID-19. DNA of the CDR3: TGTGCCAGCAGCCTAGCGGCCTACGAGCAGTACTTC. As protein: CASSLAAYEQYF.